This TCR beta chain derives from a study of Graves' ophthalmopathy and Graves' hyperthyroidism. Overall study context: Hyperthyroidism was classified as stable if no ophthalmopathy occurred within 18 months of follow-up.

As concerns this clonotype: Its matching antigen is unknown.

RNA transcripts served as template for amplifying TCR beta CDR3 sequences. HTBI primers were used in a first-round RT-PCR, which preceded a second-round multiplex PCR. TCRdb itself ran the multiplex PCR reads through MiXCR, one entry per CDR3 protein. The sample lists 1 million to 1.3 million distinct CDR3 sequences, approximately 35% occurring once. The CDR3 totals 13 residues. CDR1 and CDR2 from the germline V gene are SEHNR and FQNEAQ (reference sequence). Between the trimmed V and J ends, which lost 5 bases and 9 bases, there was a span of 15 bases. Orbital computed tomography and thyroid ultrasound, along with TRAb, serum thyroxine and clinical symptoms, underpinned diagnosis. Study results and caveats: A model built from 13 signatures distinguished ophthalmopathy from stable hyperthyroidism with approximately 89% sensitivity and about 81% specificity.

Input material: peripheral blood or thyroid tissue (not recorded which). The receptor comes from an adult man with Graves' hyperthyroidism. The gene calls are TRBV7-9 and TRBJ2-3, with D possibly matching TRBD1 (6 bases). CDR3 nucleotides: TGTGCCAGCAGCCCTGAGGTCCAGGGGACGCAGTATTTT. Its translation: CASSPEVQGTQYF.